This TCR beta chain was captured in a study of OX40 agonist ivuxolimab in advanced cancers. Study context: Patients received ivuxolimab, an intravenous treatment, every 2 weeks at 0.01 to 10 mg/kg.

The data were produced by immunoSEQ multiplex PCR, yet TCRdb's version contains in-frame clones alone and is incomplete. This table holds approximately 20,000 clones, approximately 82% found once. Looked up from germline, CDR1 is SGHAT and CDR2 is FQNNGV. The CDR3 is 15 amino acids. Trimming took off 2 bases at V and 2 bases at J, with 13 bases between the two ends. About this clone itself: Its antigen is currently unknown.

General study findings and limits: People who partly responded at 0.1-3.0 mg/kg had some of the least clonal expansion seen.

No patient had autoimmune disease or received systemic immunosuppression. The sampling schedule covered blood at baseline, cycle 4 day 1, and cycle 7 day 1. This chain links TRBV11-2 with TRBJ2-7; perhaps TRBD1 as D (5 bases). The specimen was CD4+ or CD8+ T cells sorted from blood, collected in a trial of the OX40 agonist ivuxolimab. The clonotype was recovered from an adult with an advanced solid tumor such as melanoma, head and neck, liver or kidney cancer. This CDR3 is CASSLSPLGPYEQYF. CDR3 nucleotides: TGTGCCAGCAGCTTATCCCCGCTGGGGCCCTACGAGCAGTACTTC.